These 24 T cell receptor beta chains originate from one sample sequenced in a study of blood T cell repertoires in COVID-19. Profiled with immunoSEQ multiplex PCR; TCRdb holds only in-frame clones, not every one. The sample lists approximately 61,000 clones; around 80% were seen once. Sample: peripheral blood. Receptors were obtained from an older woman with acute or convalescent COVID-19.

The chain recombines TRBV9 with TRBJ2-5; D is ambiguous. Trimming took off 0 bases at V and 2 bases at J, with 5 bases between the two ends. The germline CDR1 and CDR2 sequences are SGDLS and YYNGEE. CDR3 length equals 13 residues. The CDR3 reads CASSVAGQETQYF. The CDR3 coding sequence is TGTGCCAGCAGCGTAGCCGGGCAAGAGACCCAGTACTTC.

V gene TRBV28 combines with J gene TRBJ1-2; the D is unclear. The CDR3 spans 14 residues. The V and J ends lost 3 bases and 1 base respectively, with 9 bases between them. Germline V gene data show CDR1 as MDHEN and CDR2 as SYDVKM. The CDR3 sequence is CASSFGGSNYGYTF. CDR3 nucleotide sequence: TGTGCCAGCAGTTTCGGAGGGAGTAACTATGGCTACACCTTC.

This clone was detected a few times. V and J are TRBV4-1 and TRBJ1-6; D unresolved. The CDR3 runs to 17 residues. V lost 2 bases, J lost 0 bases, and 11 bases lay in between. Germline V gene sequence: CDR1 MGHRA, CDR2 YSYEKL. In nucleotides, the CDR3 is TGCGCCAGCAGCCAACAAGCCCCGAGCTCCTATAATTCACCCCTCCACTTT. Amino acid sequence: CASSQQAPSSYNSPLHF.

The chain combines TRBV27 with TRBJ2-3, with 8 bases that match TRBD1. V was pared by 4 bases and J by 4 bases, with 7 bases of the junction left unmatched. CDR1 and CDR2 from the germline V gene are MNHEY and SMNVEV (reference sequence). The CDR3 length is 15 residues. The CDR3 bases are TGTGCCAGCAGTTCCCGACAGGGGATGGCAGATACGCAGTATTTT. Amino acid sequence: CASSSRQGMADTQYF.

Here the CDR3 DNA reads TGCAGCGCCTACCCAGGGGGGCCAAAAAACATTCAGTACTTC. Translation: CSAYPGGPKNIQYF. The genes are TRBV29-1 and TRBJ2-4; maybe TRBD1 (7 bases). The CDR3 runs to 14 residues. V lost 7 bases and J lost 4, with 17 bases in between. Germline CDR1 reads SQVTM; CDR2 reads ANQGSEA.

The rearrangement uses TRBV5-4 and TRBJ1-5, with D possibly TRBD1 on 6 matching bases. The CDR3 covers 13 residues. CDR1 SGHNT and CDR2 YYREEE come from the germline V gene (reference sequence). V lost 0 bases and J lost 11, with 12 bases in between. In DNA, the CDR3 is TGTGCCAGCAGCTTGGATCGAGAGGGGGCCCAGCATTTT. It codes for CASSLDREGAQHF.

This chain joins TRBV2 and TRBJ1-2; TRBD1 is a possible D gene (5 bases). This CDR3 has 12 residues. Per the germline V gene, CDR1 is SNHLY and CDR2 is FYNNEI. Trimming stripped 11 bases from V and 8 bases from J, with 18 bases between. The CDR3 region has the DNA TGTGCCGCCAAACCTCAGGGTGCGGGCTACACCTTC. Translating it yields CAAKPQGAGYTF.

This rearrangement joins TRBV6-6 to TRBJ1-2; D ambiguous. V was cut by 5 bases and J by 0 bases, with 16 bases left in between. Germline values: CDR1 MNHNY, CDR2 SVGAGI (reference sequence). This CDR3 has 16 residues. This CDR3 is CASSPQLGESNYGYTF. The CDR3, as DNA: TGTGCCAGCAGTCCCCAACTCGGGGAGTCTAACTATGGCTACACCTTC.

This clone is a singleton in its sample. V is TRBV18 and J is TRBJ1-2; TRBD1 agrees at 7 bases. CDR1 and CDR2 (germline): KGHSH, LQKENI. The trim removed 4 bases at V and 6 bases at J, leaving 14 bases unmatched. CDR3 length equals 16 residues. In nucleotides, the CDR3 is TGTGCCAGCTCACTTCAAGACAGGGTAGGTGAGGATGGCTACACCTTC. The encoded protein is CASSLQDRVGEDGYTF.

The chain recombines TRBV10-3 with TRBJ2-3, with TRBD2 identical over 13 bases. Germline-derived CDR1 and CDR2 are ENHRY and SYGVKD. The V and J ends lost 7 bases and 0 bases, in that order; junction bases with no gene match: 4. There are 16 residues in the CDR3. As DNA, the CDR3 is TGTGCCATCAAACTAGCGGGGGGGTATAGCACAGATACGCAGTATTTT. Protein: CAIKLAGGYSTDTQYF.

V usage is TRBV5-1 and J usage is TRBJ2-7; 8 nucleotides line up with TRBD2. V trimming: 1 base; J trimming: 7 bases; junction bases outside the gene matches: 7. Germline V gene lookup returns CDR1 SGHRS and CDR2 YFSETQ. There are 14 residues in the CDR3. CDR3 region: CASSLLGGANEQYF. DNA of the CDR3: TGCGCCAGCAGCTTGCTCGGGGGGGCTAATGAGCAGTACTTC.

The chain employs TRBV5-5 and TRBJ2-7, with a weak D call TRBD2 (6 bases). V lost 7 bases, J lost 3 bases, and 14 bases lay in between. This CDR3 has 13 amino acids. CDR1 and CDR2 (germline): SGHKS, YYEKEE (reference sequence). The CDR3 here is CASEGRPLYEQYF. The CDR3 coding sequence is TGTGCCAGCGAGGGGAGGCCCCTCTACGAGCAGTACTTC.

This clone was seen a few times. This chain joins TRBV10-1 and TRBJ1-3, with 7 bases lining up with TRBD1. There are 16 residues in the CDR3. The germline V gene has CDR1 WNHNN and CDR2 SYGVQD (reference sequence). V gave up 3 bases and J gave up 1 base; unmatched junction bases: 6. As DNA, the CDR3 is TGCGCCAGCAGTGATTCGGACAGGAGATCTGGAAACACCATATATTTT. Translation gives CASSDSDRRSGNTIYF.

The rearrangement joins TRBV11-3 to TRBJ1-1; D is unclear. This CDR3 has 11 residues. Germline CDR1 SGHNT, CDR2 YENEEA. Trimming took 4 bases from V and 6 from J, leaving 6 bases between them. CDR3 loop: CASSSTAEAFF. In DNA form, the CDR3 reads TGTGCCAGCAGCTCCACAGCTGAAGCTTTCTTT.

The CDR3: CASHRDSSSNTEAFF. The CDR3 bases are TGCGCCAGCCACCGGGACTCTTCCTCGAACACTGAAGCTTTCTTT. The chain joins TRBV5-1 to TRBJ1-1, with D perhaps matching TRBD1 (5 bases). V lost 7 bases and J lost 1, with 17 bases in between. CDR3 length: 15 residues. Germline V gene lookup returns CDR1 SGHRS and CDR2 YFSETQ.

The chain links TRBV11-2 to TRBJ1-5; a weak D match, TRBD1 (5 bases). Germline CDR1 is SGHAT and CDR2 is FQNNGV. The CDR3 runs to 15 residues. The V end lost 1 base, the J end lost 4 bases, and 11 bases lay between the germline ends. The CDR3 DNA sequence: TGTGCCAGCAGCTTAGGGCCAGGGCCGAATCAGCCCCAGCATTTT. It specifies CASSLGPGPNQPQHF.

In its sample, this clone was seen once. J is TRBJ2-5 and V is TRBV4-2; D is ambiguous. With 1 base removed from V and 4 bases from J, the gap between germline ends came to 13 bases. This CDR3 has 15 residues. CDR1 and CDR2 from the germline V gene are LGHNA and YNFKEQ. Here the CDR3 reads CASSQGSDKAETQYF. The CDR3 nucleotides are TGTGCCAGCAGCCAAGGCAGTGACAAAGCAGAGACCCAGTACTTC.

The chain recombines TRBV28 with TRBJ1-2, with 8 positions matching TRBD1. The germline V gene encodes CDR1 MDHEN and CDR2 SYDVKM. The CDR3 spans 16 residues. J lost 8 bases, V lost 4 bases, and 15 bases had no gene match. CDR3 region: CASSSSAGGTFGGYTF. CDR3 sequence (DNA): TGTGCCAGCAGTTCCTCGGCAGGGGGCACATTCGGGGGCTACACCTTC.

The rearrangement joins TRBV19 to TRBJ1-4; 9 nucleotides align to TRBD1. The CDR3 has 15 residues. Germline loops: CDR1 LNHDA, CDR2 SQIVND (reference sequence). The ends lost 9 bases at V and 5 bases at J; junction bases unmatched: 10. CDR3 in amino acids: CASQPTQGANEKLFF. The CDR3 DNA is TGTGCCAGCCAGCCTACACAGGGGGCCAATGAAAAACTGTTTTTT.

Ten or more counts support this clone. The chain is built from TRBV25-1 and TRBJ1-2; 9 nucleotides match TRBD1. Germline V CDR1 and CDR2: MGHDK, SYGVNS. The V segment lost 4 bases and the J segment 8 bases; nucleotides outside the gene matches: 11. CDR3 length equals 15 residues. The chain's CDR3 is CASSVPGTGSDGYTF. The CDR3 DNA is TGTGCCAGCAGTGTCCCCGGGACAGGGTCCGACGGCTACACCTTC.

This clone was detected only a few times. This chain links TRBV5-1 with TRBJ1-3; maybe TRBD1 (6 bases). This CDR3 spans 15 amino acids. CDR1 and CDR2 from the germline V gene are SGHRS and YFSETQ. V dropped 4 bases and J dropped 2 bases, with 13 bases sitting between them. The chain's CDR3 is CASSSTGSAGNTIYF. CDR3 coding DNA: TGCGCCAGCAGCAGTACAGGGTCCGCTGGAAACACCATATATTTT. The whole variable domain, remainder taken from reference TRBV5-1 and TRBJ1-3, is KAGVTQTPRYLIKTRGQQVTLSCSPISGHRSVSWYQQTPGQGLQFLFEYFSETQRNKGNFPGRFSGRQFSNSRSEMNVSTLELGDSALYLCASSSTGSAGNTIYFGEGSWLTVV.

V gene TRBV2 combines with J gene TRBJ2-7, with 10 bases identical to TRBD2. The germline V gene has CDR1 SNHLY and CDR2 FYNNEI. V shed 2 bases, J shed 5 bases, and the junction held 3 bases outside the gene matches. The CDR3 has 14 amino acids. This CDR3 reads CASSETGTSDEQYF. CDR3 coding DNA: TGTGCCAGCAGTGAAACCGGGACTAGCGACGAGCAGTACTTC.

The chain is built from TRBV2 and TRBJ1-6; 7 bases fit TRBD1. CDR3 length: 14 amino acids. V gave up 6 bases and J gave up 3 bases; unmatched junction bases: 2. Germline CDR1 reads SNHLY; CDR2 reads FYNNEI. The CDR3 is CASSGTVYNSPLHF. In DNA, the CDR3 is TGTGCCAGCAGCGGGACAGTCTATAATTCACCCCTCCACTTT. Filled out from reference TRBV2 and TRBJ1-6, the complete variable domain reads EPEVTQTPSHQVTQMGQEVILRCVPISNHLYFYWYRQILGQKVEFLVSFYNNEISEKSEIFDDQFSVERPDGSNFTLKIRSTKLEDSAMYFCASSGTVYNSPLHFGNGTRLTVT.

This clone was recorded once. The V call is TRBV7-6, the J call TRBJ1-4; D is uncertain. V lost 8 bases and J 10 bases, leaving 17 bases between the germline ends. Looked up from germline, CDR1 is SGHVS and CDR2 is FNYEAQ. CDR3 length: 13 amino acids. The chain's CDR3 is CASGEGLDGKLFF. The CDR3 DNA reads as TGTGCCAGCGGGGAGGGATTGGATGGAAAACTGTTTTTT.